This note documents a single T cell receptor beta chain sequence. A sample-barcoded 5' primer and a J-beta primer mix were used in a second PCR of roughly 6 to 11 cycles. Via MiXCR, TCRdb re-called the 5' RACE reads, giving one row per CDR3 protein. The table includes approximately 960,000 distinct CDR3 sequences, about 28% detected once. This specimen comes from a study of blood T cells in healthy people across ages. The CDR3 has 15 amino acids. V was shortened by 5 bases and J by 0 bases, with 14 bases between the two germline ends. Germline values: CDR1 GTSNPN, CDR2 SVGIG (reference sequence). The same sample was also used in a study of T cells of mothers and their children.

The chain combines TRBV30 with TRBJ1-3, with D unresolved. The sequenced sample consisted of blood. The clonotype comes from a woman in her 40s in good health. CDR3 nucleotide sequence: TGTGCCTGGTCGCCGGACGAACTCTCTGGAAACACCATATATTTT. Amino acid sequence: CAWSPDELSGNTIYF.